The 25 T cell receptor beta chains given below trace back to one sample, sequenced in a study of neoadjuvant anti-PD-1 for oral cavity cancer. Sequencing used immunoSEQ multiplex PCR; TCRdb keeps in-frame clones, though not all of them. The data show around 35,000 clones, more than 35% seen once. The time point denotes: after neoadjuvant nivolumab, at surgical resection. Sequenced here: tumor tissue, sampled after nivolumab (anti-PD-1) treatment. These TCRs come from a person between 35 and 79 years old with oral cavity squamous cell carcinoma.

The chain is built from TRBV29-1 and TRBJ1-4, with D unresolved. There are 13 residues in the CDR3. Germline CDR1 is SQVTM and CDR2 is ANQGSEA. V lost 4 bases, J lost 4 bases, and 10 bases lay in between. CDR3 in amino acids: CSVVYGSNEKLFF. In nucleotides, the CDR3 is TGCAGCGTTGTATATGGGAGTAATGAAAAACTGTTTTTT. Complete variable domain (other parts from reference TRBV29-1 and TRBJ1-4): SAVISQKPSRDICQRGTSLTIQCQVDSQVTMMFWYRQQPGQSLTLIATANQGSEATYESGFVIDKFPISRPNLTFSTLTVSNMSPEDSSIYLCSVVYGSNEKLFFGSGTQLSVL.

This sequence joins TRBV7-6 and TRBJ1-5; D call uncertain. Germline V lookup: CDR1 SGHVS, CDR2 FNYEAQ. The CDR3 length is 13 residues. V lost 1 base and J lost 4, with 5 bases in between. In nucleotides, the CDR3 is TGTGCCAGCAGCTTAGGGCGGAATCAGCCCCAGCATTTT. Protein product: CASSLGRNQPQHF.

Many counts were recorded for this clone. The V and J genes are TRBV7-8 and TRBJ1-2; D ambiguous. The CDR3 contains 16 residues. The ends were cut back, 2 bases at V and 2 bases at J, with 15 bases in the middle. In germline, CDR1 is SGHVS, CDR2 FQNEAQ. The CDR3 is CASSLIPLTVNYGYTF. CDR3 sequence (DNA): TGTGCCAGCAGCTTAATCCCCCTGACGGTGAACTATGGCTACACCTTC. Full variable domain (outside the CDR3, taken from reference TRBV7-8 and TRBJ1-2): GAGVSQSPRYKVAKRGQDVALRCDPISGHVSLFWYQQALGQGPEFLTYFQNEAQLDKSGLPSDRFFAERPEGSVSTLKIQRTQQEDSAVYLCASSLIPLTVNYGYTFGSGTRLTVV.

There are a few counts of this clone. The chain recombines TRBV11-1 with TRBJ2-7; TRBD1 agrees at 9 bases. Germline V CDR1 and CDR2: SGHAT, FQDESV (reference sequence). This CDR3 is built from 16 residues. The V and J ends lost 2 bases and 3 bases, in that order; junction bases with no gene match: 8. The CDR3 DNA reads TGTGCCAGCAGCTTACCGAGGGGGACAGGGAGCTACGAGCAGTACTTC. It translates to CASSLPRGTGSYEQYF. Using reference TRBV11-1 and TRBJ2-7 for the parts outside the CDR3, the full variable domain is EAEVAQSPRYKITEKSQAVAFWCDPISGHATLYWYRQILGQGPELLVQFQDESVVDDSQLPKDRFSAERLKGVDSTLKIQPAELGDSAMYLCASSLPRGTGSYEQYFGPGTRLTVT.

This clone came up a few times. CDR3 sequence (DNA): TGTGCCAGCAGCACTGGAAACACCATATATTTT. The encoded protein is CASSTGNTIYF. The rearrangement links TRBV2 to TRBJ1-3; D remains ambiguous. Germline CDR1 SNHLY, CDR2 FYNNEI. This CDR3 comprises 11 residues. V lost 6 bases and J 2 bases, leaving 2 bases between the germline ends.

The genes are TRBV9 and TRBJ2-1; D not certain. The V end lost 5 bases, the J end lost 9 bases, and 15 bases lay between the germline ends. Germline V gene lookup returns CDR1 SGDLS and CDR2 YYNGEE. This CDR3 comprises 13 residues. The CDR3 sequence: CASSGFVGSEQFF. The CDR3, as DNA: TGTGCCAGCAGTGGTTTTGTAGGCAGTGAGCAGTTCTTC.

The chain employs TRBV4-1 and TRBJ2-1, with TRBD1 matching 12 bases. J lost 7 bases, V lost 2 bases, and 9 bases had no gene match. Looked up from germline, CDR1 is MGHRA and CDR2 is YSYEKL. The CDR3 is made up of 17 amino acids. CDR3 region: CASSQLPGQGAKNEQFF. The CDR3, as DNA: TGCGCCAGCAGCCAACTCCCGGGACAGGGGGCCAAAAATGAGCAGTTCTTC.

The table lists this clone with a few counts. The rearrangement uses TRBV15 and TRBJ2-7, with D possibly TRBD2 on 6 matching bases. The germline gives CDR1 LNHNV, CDR2 YYDKDF (reference sequence). The ends were cut back, 7 bases at V and 3 bases at J, with 31 bases in the middle. The CDR3 totals 19 residues. CDR3 coding DNA: TGTGCCACCATCCAGCGGTTAGCGGCCCCCTCGTTCGAAATCTACGAGCAGTACTTC. Its translation is CATIQRLAAPSFEIYEQYF.

The chain couples TRBV9 to TRBJ2-3; 8 nucleotides match TRBD1. V shed 3 bases, J shed 5 bases, and the junction held 17 bases outside the gene matches. The CDR3 covers 18 residues. Germline-derived CDR1 and CDR2 are SGDLS and YYNGEE. CDR3 protein: CASSERYQQGAMGDTQYF. As DNA, the CDR3 is TGTGCCAGCAGCGAACGATACCAGCAGGGGGCGATGGGAGATACGCAGTATTTT.

The chain joins TRBV7-9 to TRBJ1-1; weak D call: TRBD1 (6 bases). The ends were cut back, 5 bases at V and 4 bases at J, with 14 bases in the middle. Germline-derived CDR1 and CDR2 are SEHNR and FQNEAQ (reference sequence). This CDR3 spans 14 amino acids. The CDR3 is CASSRSGGGTEAFF. CDR3 bases: TGTGCCAGCAGCCGGTCCGGAGGGGGCACTGAAGCTTTCTTT.

This chain uses TRBV5-4 with TRBJ2-3, with TRBD2 matching over 9 bases. The CDR3 length is 16 residues. Germline V gene sequence: CDR1 SGHNT, CDR2 YYREEE (reference sequence). Germline trimming cut 4 bases from V and 1 base from J; bases unmatched to any gene: 7. The CDR3 here is CASSGVGLAGTDTQYF. The CDR3 region has the DNA TGTGCCAGCAGCGGTGTGGGACTAGCTGGCACAGATACGCAGTATTTT.

This chain uses TRBV18 with TRBJ2-7; perhaps TRBD2 as D (5 bases). Germline V lookup: CDR1 KGHSH, CDR2 LQKENI. The CDR3 has 15 amino acids. V lost 1 base, J lost 2 bases, and 12 bases lay in between. CDR3 region: CASSPRRTSTYEQYF. As DNA, the CDR3 is TGTGCCAGCTCACCACGTCGGACTTCGACCTACGAGCAGTACTTC.

This clone was picked up one time. The chain carries TRBV19 and TRBJ2-7; 9 bases line up with TRBD1. The germline V gene has CDR1 LNHDA and CDR2 SQIVND (reference sequence). J lost 7 bases, V lost 8 bases, and 15 bases had no gene match. The CDR3 contains 15 residues. CDR3 sequence reads: CASAQMGQGFVEQYF. Written as DNA, the CDR3 is TGTGCCAGTGCCCAGATGGGACAGGGTTTCGTGGAGCAGTACTTC.

The sample holds a few counts of this clone. This chain connects TRBV5-1 to TRBJ2-4; the match to TRBD2 covers 13 bases. The CDR3 has 16 amino acids. CDR1 and CDR2 from the germline V gene are SGHRS and YFSETQ. V lost 4 bases to trimming and J lost 6 bases; unmatched junction nucleotides: 7. The chain's CDR3 is CASSTGTSGNLNIQYF. Here the CDR3 DNA reads TGCGCCAGCAGCACCGGGACTAGCGGGAATTTAAACATTCAGTACTTC.

This clone has more than one count but fewer than ten. This rearrangement joins TRBV5-1 to TRBJ1-4, with a tentative D call TRBD1 (5 bases). Between the trimmed V and J ends, which lost 4 bases and 2 bases, there was a span of 9 bases. The CDR3 runs to 14 residues. The germline CDR1 and CDR2 sequences are SGHRS and YFSETQ. The CDR3 DNA sequence: TGCGCCAGCAGCCCCGACAGTACTAATGAAAAACTGTTTTTT. This gives the protein CASSPDSTNEKLFF.

The CDR3 spells CASSSQAFSGNTIYF. In nucleotides, the CDR3 is TGTGCCAGCAGTTCTCAGGCGTTCTCTGGAAACACCATATATTTT. The chain carries TRBV6-6 and TRBJ1-3; the D is unclear. Trimming cost V 4 bases and J 0 bases, with 10 bases left between them. The CDR3 is 15 amino acids. The germline V gene encodes CDR1 MNHNY and CDR2 SVGAGI (reference sequence).

This chain connects TRBV6-1 to TRBJ1-1; no clear D. V gave up 8 bases and J gave up 1 base, with 14 bases separating them. Germline V gene sequence: CDR1 MNHNS, CDR2 SASEGT. The CDR3 runs 14 residues. Here the CDR3 DNA reads TGTGCCAGCCGATGGTCAGGACCGAACACTGAAGCTTTCTTT. Residues: CASRWSGPNTEAFF.

This clone was counted a few times. The chain carries TRBV5-4 and TRBJ1-2; possible D gene TRBD1, 6 bases. CDR3 size: 13 residues. Looked up from germline, CDR1 is SGHNT and CDR2 is YYREEE (reference sequence). The V and J ends lost 0 bases and 6 bases respectively, with 9 bases between them. Here the CDR3 reads CASSLGRGHGYTF. The CDR3 DNA follows: TGTGCCAGCAGCTTGGGCAGGGGACATGGCTACACCTTC.

The chain is built from TRBV30 and TRBJ2-3, with 7 bases fitting TRBD2. The germline V gene encodes CDR1 GTSNPN and CDR2 SVGIG (reference sequence). The CDR3 runs to 13 residues. The V gene end was trimmed by 4 bases and the J gene end by 2 bases; junction bases not matched to a gene: 3. The CDR3 sequence is CAWTSGITDTQYF. Written as DNA, the CDR3 is TGTGCCTGGACTAGCGGAATCACAGATACGCAGTATTTT.

This clone was seen a few times. The J gene is TRBJ1-1, the V gene TRBV19; possible D gene TRBD1, 6 bases. The germline gives CDR1 LNHDA, CDR2 SQIVND (reference sequence). The CDR3 runs 12 residues. V lost 4 bases to trimming and J lost 10 bases, with 13 bases between them. The CDR3 nucleotides read TGTGCCAGTAGTACTTCCGGCAGGGGAGCTTTCTTT. Translation: CASSTSGRGAFF.

The chain is built from TRBV27 and TRBJ2-5, with D unresolved. The CDR3 sequence is 15 residues long. Trimming cost V 6 bases and J 1 base, with 15 bases left between them. Germline V gene lookup returns CDR1 MNHEY and CDR2 SMNVEV (reference sequence). The DNA of the CDR3 is TGTGCCAGCAGGCCAGTACAAAGAATCCAAGAGACCCAGTACTTC. Its translation: CASRPVQRIQETQYF.

This chain joins TRBV6-5 and TRBJ1-1, with no clear D. The V end was cut by 8 bases, the J end by 0 bases, with 4 bases between. CDR1 is MNHEY and CDR2 is SVGAGI in the germline V gene. This CDR3 is built from 11 residues. The CDR3 loop reads CASRVNTEAFF. DNA of the CDR3: TGTGCCAGCCGGGTGAACACTGAAGCTTTCTTT.

The chain couples TRBV18 to TRBJ1-6; the D gene is possibly TRBD1 (5 bases). The germline V gene has CDR1 KGHSH and CDR2 LQKENI. The V and J ends lost 3 bases and 10 bases respectively, with 16 bases between them. This CDR3 contains 15 residues. CDR3 bases: TGTGCCAGCTCACCTAGTCCGCAGGGAGAGTCACCCCTCCACTTT. Protein product: CASSPSPQGESPLHF.

The chain has TRBV5-1 and TRBJ2-3, with 7 bases matching TRBD2. Germline V CDR1 and CDR2: SGHRS, YFSETQ. With 0 bases clipped from V and 2 bases from J, the junction kept 3 bases outside the gene matches. The CDR3 is 15 residues long. The chain's CDR3 is CASSLAGGTTDTQYF. In nucleotides, the CDR3 is TGCGCCAGCAGCTTGGCCGGGGGGACCACAGATACGCAGTATTTT.

This chain joins TRBV27 and TRBJ1-4; D ambiguous. Trimming took off 4 bases at V and 5 bases at J, with 17 bases between the two ends. In germline, CDR1 is MNHEY, CDR2 SMNVEV (reference sequence). The CDR3 has 16 amino acids. CDR3 in DNA: TGTGCCAGCAGTTGGGGAAAAGGGCCTACGAATGAAAAACTGTTTTTT. Its translation: CASSWGKGPTNEKLFF. The full variable domain, its missing parts supplied by reference TRBV27 and TRBJ1-4, is EAQVTQNPRYLITVTGKKLTVTCSQNMNHEYMSWYRQDPGLGLRQIYYSMNVEVTDKGDVPEGYKVSRKEKRNFPLILESPSPNQTSLYFCASSWGKGPTNEKLFFGSGTQLSVL.